These T cell receptor beta chains were read from a single sample in a study of T cells in narcolepsy. The assay was immunoSEQ multiplex PCR, and TCRdb's table has in-frame clones only and misses some. The sample includes some 30,000 clones, over 75% of them seen just once. Input material: memory (CD45RA-) CD4+ T cells from blood. The receptors originated from a human donor in good health. CDR3s include the opening cysteine and the closing phenylalanine or tryptophan. The order of the fields is V gene, J gene, clone size, D gene, CDR3 DNA, CDR3 protein. A D gene is named only where the DNA matches it firmly. Only part of the rows carry a size: once, few, many, or a class if the clone is expanded.

TRBV10-3	TRBJ2-1	few	TRBD2	TGTGCCATCGCGGGAGGGCCTGGGGAGCAGTTCTTC	CAIAGGPGEQFF
TRBV5-8	TRBJ1-5	.	.	TGTGCCAGCAGCGGTGGGACACTCTCCGATCAGCCCCAGCATTTT	CASSGGTLSDQPQHF
TRBV29-1	TRBJ1-1	.	.	TGCAGCGTTGTTGCCAGACTTCAGAACACTGAAGCTTTCTTT	CSVVARLQNTEAFF
TRBV7-3	TRBJ1-1	.	.	TGTGCCAGCAGCTTAACTCTCGGCCTAGGGGAGGGGAACACTGAAGCTTTCTTT	CASSLTLGLGEGNTEAFF
TRBV14	TRBJ2-4	.	TRBD2	TGTGCCAGCAGCCCTGAGCGGGAGAGGGCCAAAAACATTCAGTACTTC	CASSPERERAKNIQYF
TRBV7-6	TRBJ1-2	.	TRBD1	TGTGCCAGCAGCCTTGGGACAGCATATGGCTACACCTTC	CASSLGTAYGYTF
TRBV6-7	TRBJ1-5	.	.	TGTGCCAGCAGTTCCCTGGAAAGGAATCAGCCCCAGCATTTT	CASSSLERNQPQHF
TRBV5-1	TRBJ2-3	once	TRBD2	TGCGCCAGCAGCCTCCGGGCGGGGGGCGCAGATACGCAGTATTTT	CASSLRAGGADTQYF
TRBV7-9	TRBJ2-7	.	.	TGTGCCAGCAGCTCACAGGGAAAGCAGTACTTC	CASSSQGKQYF
TRBV6-1	TRBJ2-7	.	.	TGTGCCAGCAGAACTCTGACAGTCTACGAGCAGTACTTC	CASRTLTVYEQYF
TRBV5-1	TRBJ1-3	once	TRBD1	TGCGCCAGCAGCTCGAGGGGACAGGGAAACACCATATATTTT	CASSSRGQGNTIYF
TRBV18	TRBJ1-2	.	TRBD1	TGTGCCAGCTCACCGACAGGGGACAACTATGGCTACACCTTC	CASSPTGDNYGYTF
TRBV5-4	TRBJ2-1	.	TRBD1	TGTGCCAGCAGCGGGACAGGGAACAATGAGCAGTTCTTC	CASSGTGNNEQFF
TRBV10-3	TRBJ2-7	.	.	TGTGCCATCAGTCGGGACTTTAGCTCCTACGAGCAGTACTTC	CAISRDFSSYEQYF
TRBV27	TRBJ2-3	once	TRBD1	TGTGCCAGCAGTTTATCGACAGGGTATATCCCAGATACGCAGTATTTT	CASSLSTGYIPDTQYF
TRBV30	TRBJ1-5	.	.	TGTGCCTGGAGTGTACTGAGGGGGGGGAATCAGCCCCAGCATTTT	CAWSVLRGGNQPQHF
TRBV10-2	TRBJ2-7	.	TRBD1	TGCGCCAGCAGTGAACAGACAGGGATTTCCTCCTACGAGCAGTACTTC	CASSEQTGISSYEQYF
TRBV19	TRBJ1-5	.	.	TGTGCCAGTAGTATACGCGACCCTGGTCAGCCCCAGCATTTT	CASSIRDPGQPQHF
TRBV28	TRBJ1-5	.	TRBD1	TGTGCCAGCGCACGACAGGGATTCGGCAATCAGCCCCAGCATTTT	CASARQGFGNQPQHF
TRBV5-1	TRBJ1-6	.	TRBD1	TGCGCCAGCAGCTCCGGGACAGGCGAGTCACCCCTCCACTTT	CASSSGTGESPLHF
TRBV2	TRBJ1-6	.	.	TGTGCCAGCAATGGAAGGGATAATTCACCCCTCCACTTT	CASNGRDNSPLHF
TRBV18	TRBJ1-1	.	TRBD1	TGTGCCAGCTCATTGAGACAGGGAGGGACCACTGAAGCTTTCTTT	CASSLRQGGTTEAFF
TRBV6-5	TRBJ1-3	.	.	TGTGCCAGCAGTAGGGGTTCTGGAAACACCATATATTTT	CASSRGSGNTIYF
TRBV19	TRBJ1-1	.	.	TGTGCCAGTAGTAGCGTCGGCCAGGGTTTAGAAGCTTTCTTT	CASSSVGQGLEAFF
TRBV7-3	TRBJ2-3	.	TRBD1	TGTGCCAGCAGCTTAGACAGGGGGCGCACAGATACGCAGTATTTT	CASSLDRGRTDTQYF
TRBV19	TRBJ2-5	.	.	TGTGCCAGTAACCTAGGGGTGGAGGGGGAGACCCAGTACTTC	CASNLGVEGETQYF
TRBV18	TRBJ1-2	once	TRBD1	TGTGCCAGCTCACCACAGACAGGGGGCGGCTATGGCTACACCTTC	CASSPQTGGGYGYTF
TRBV28	TRBJ1-3	.	.	TGTGCCAGCGGCCTCTCTGGAAACACCATATATTTT	CASGLSGNTIYF
TRBV30	TRBJ1-2	once	.	TGTGCCTGGAGCGTGGCCGGGGGGGGTTATGGCTACACCTTC	CAWSVAGGGYGYTF
TRBV19	TRBJ1-3	.	.	TGTGCCTCAGGACCCAGGGGTGCTGGAAACACCATATATTTT	CASGPRGAGNTIYF
TRBV7-2	TRBJ2-6	.	.	TGTGCCAGCAGCCCGTCCTCTGGGGCCAACGTCCTGACTTTC	CASSPSSGANVLTF
TRBV5-1	TRBJ2-2	few	TRBD2	TGCGCCAGCAGCTTGGACTCAGCGGGGGGAAACACCGGGGAGCTGTTTTTT	CASSLDSAGGNTGELFF
TRBV27	TRBJ2-1	.	TRBD2	TGTGCCAGCAGTGGGAAAGCGGGGGGATCCAACAATGAGCAGTTCTTC	CASSGKAGGSNNEQFF
TRBV5-1	TRBJ2-7	.	TRBD2	TGCGCCAGCAGCCCCACTAGCGGGGACTACGAGCAGTACTTC	CASSPTSGDYEQYF
TRBV18	TRBJ2-7	.	.	TGTGCCAGCTCACCGGACCGGGACGACTACGAGCAGTACTTC	CASSPDRDDYEQYF
TRBV9	TRBJ1-1	.	.	TGTGCCAGCAGCCCAGGGACCCTGGGTGCCGCTGAAGCTTTCTTT	CASSPGTLGAAEAFF